These T cell receptor beta chains were read from a single sample in a study of shared clonotypes between healthy human individuals. TCRdb's table, derived via immunoSEQ multiplex PCR, lists solely in-frame clones and lacks some. The sample yields 740,000 or so clones, approximately 73% seen once. Specimen: memory CD4+ T cells sorted from blood. The source is a woman under 40 in good health. Both conserved end residues are part of each CDR3. A D gene is named only where the DNA matches it firmly. A clone size is listed for some rows: how often the clone was seen (once, few, many), or a class if it is expanded.

clone_size: few; j_call: TRBJ1-2; v_call: TRBV28; d_call: TRBD1; cdr3_nt: TGTGCCAGCAGTATCAGGGGGCGCTTATCTGGCTACACCTTC; cdr3_aa: CASSIRGRLSGYTF
clone_size: once; j_call: TRBJ2-7; v_call: TRBV15; d_call: -; cdr3_nt: TGTGCCCGACCGCCCCTCTCCTACGAGCAGTACTTC; cdr3_aa: CARPPLSYEQYF
clone_size: -; j_call: TRBJ1-5; v_call: TRBV19; d_call: -; cdr3_nt: TGTGCCAGTAGTAGCCTGGGGGGGGGCAATCAGCCCCAGCATTTT; cdr3_aa: CASSSLGGGNQPQHF
clone_size: -; j_call: TRBJ2-5; v_call: TRBV29-1; d_call: -; cdr3_nt: TGCAGCGCCTCAACAGGGATGGGAGAGACCCAGTACTTC; cdr3_aa: CSASTGMGETQYF
clone_size: -; j_call: TRBJ2-3; v_call: TRBV11-2; d_call: TRBD1; cdr3_nt: TGTGCCAGCAGCCCTAACAGGGGGACGACAGATACGCAGTATTTT; cdr3_aa: CASSPNRGTTDTQYF
clone_size: -; j_call: TRBJ2-7; v_call: TRBV27; d_call: -; cdr3_nt: TGTGCCAGCAGCGACTATACGACCTACGAGCAGTACTTC; cdr3_aa: CASSDYTTYEQYF
clone_size: -; j_call: TRBJ2-5; v_call: TRBV5-6; d_call: TRBD2; cdr3_nt: TGTGCCAGCAGCTTAACTAGCGGCCTTTACCAAGAGACCCAGTACTTC; cdr3_aa: CASSLTSGLYQETQYF
clone_size: -; j_call: TRBJ2-3; v_call: TRBV10-1; d_call: -; cdr3_nt: TGCGCCAGCAGTGAACTACAGGGCTATACGCAGTATTTT; cdr3_aa: CASSELQGYTQYF
clone_size: -; j_call: TRBJ1-5; v_call: TRBV19; d_call: -; cdr3_nt: TGTGCCAGTAGCCCTATACCGGGGGAGAATCAGCCCCAGCATTTT; cdr3_aa: CASSPIPGENQPQHF
clone_size: -; j_call: TRBJ1-1; v_call: TRBV10-2; d_call: -; cdr3_nt: TGCGCGGCGCAGGTCCCTGCTGAGGACACTGAAGCTTTCTTT; cdr3_aa: CAAQVPAEDTEAFF
clone_size: few; j_call: TRBJ2-7; v_call: TRBV2; d_call: TRBD2; cdr3_nt: TGTGCCAGCCTAAACCCTGTAGCGGGAGGAAATGAGCAGTACTTC; cdr3_aa: CASLNPVAGGNEQYF
clone_size: once; j_call: TRBJ2-5; v_call: TRBV7-6; d_call: -; cdr3_nt: TGTGCCAGCAGCTTAGGACCAAGAACGTACTTC; cdr3_aa: CASSLGPRTYF
clone_size: -; j_call: TRBJ1-5; v_call: TRBV2; d_call: -; cdr3_nt: TGTGCCAGCACCGAGGAGTCGGATAGCAATCAGCCCCAGCATTTT; cdr3_aa: CASTEESDSNQPQHF
clone_size: many; j_call: TRBJ2-1; v_call: TRBV19; d_call: TRBD1; cdr3_nt: TGTGCCAGTAGTATAGCCGACAGGGGCGAGCAGTTCTTC; cdr3_aa: CASSIADRGEQFF
clone_size: -; j_call: TRBJ1-3; v_call: TRBV10-3; d_call: TRBD1; cdr3_nt: TGTGCCATCCGGGACAGGGTCTCTGGGGAAGAGGACACCATATATTTT; cdr3_aa: CAIRDRVSGEEDTIYF
clone_size: -; j_call: TRBJ1-5; v_call: TRBV11-2; d_call: -; cdr3_nt: TGTGCCAGCAGCTTAGCCTTTAGCAATCAGCCCCAGCATTTT; cdr3_aa: CASSLAFSNQPQHF
clone_size: few; j_call: TRBJ1-5; v_call: TRBV5-6; d_call: TRBD1; cdr3_nt: TGTGCCAGCAGCTTACGGACAGGGAATAGCAATCAGCCCCAGCATTTT; cdr3_aa: CASSLRTGNSNQPQHF
clone_size: -; j_call: TRBJ2-3; v_call: TRBV7-2; d_call: -; cdr3_nt: TGTGCCAGCAGCTACCAGCGCGCTCGGGGCACAGATACGCAGTATTTT; cdr3_aa: CASSYQRARGTDTQYF
clone_size: once; j_call: TRBJ1-3; v_call: TRBV5-1; d_call: -; cdr3_nt: TGCGCCAGCAGCTTGGCCGGGCAGGGAGTCATAGGTGGAAACACCATATATTTT; cdr3_aa: CASSLAGQGVIGGNTIYF
clone_size: -; j_call: TRBJ2-1; v_call: TRBV6-5; d_call: -; cdr3_nt: TGTGCCAGCAGATTACTAGCAGCCTACAATGAGCAGTTCTTC; cdr3_aa: CASRLLAAYNEQFF
clone_size: -; j_call: TRBJ1-2; v_call: TRBV5-1; d_call: -; cdr3_nt: TGCGCCAGCAGCGCGGGCCCGGGTACTAACTATGGCTACACCTTC; cdr3_aa: CASSAGPGTNYGYTF
clone_size: -; j_call: TRBJ2-3; v_call: TRBV4-1; d_call: -; cdr3_nt: TGCGCCAGCAGCCAAGGGGAGTGGGGAGACACAGATACGCAGTATTTT; cdr3_aa: CASSQGEWGDTDTQYF
clone_size: -; j_call: TRBJ1-3; v_call: TRBV11-2; d_call: TRBD1; cdr3_nt: TGTGCCAGCAGCCTCGGACAGGACTACACCATATATTTT; cdr3_aa: CASSLGQDYTIYF
clone_size: -; j_call: TRBJ1-1; v_call: TRBV2; d_call: -; cdr3_nt: TGTGCCAGCAGGGGCTTCCTGGCCACTGAAGCTTTCTTT; cdr3_aa: CASRGFLATEAFF
clone_size: -; j_call: TRBJ2-1; v_call: TRBV7-2; d_call: TRBD1; cdr3_nt: TGTGCCAGCAGCTTAGGGACAGGGAACAATGAGCAGTTCTTC; cdr3_aa: CASSLGTGNNEQFF
clone_size: -; j_call: TRBJ2-3; v_call: TRBV10-3; d_call: -; cdr3_nt: TGTGCCATCAGTGAAAGAGATACGCAGTATTTT; cdr3_aa: CAISERDTQYF
clone_size: once; j_call: TRBJ1-2; v_call: TRBV11-2; d_call: -; cdr3_nt: TGTGCCAGCAGCTTACAAGTCCCAACGACAGGCTATGGCTACACCTTC; cdr3_aa: CASSLQVPTTGYGYTF
clone_size: -; j_call: TRBJ1-3; v_call: TRBV28; d_call: -; cdr3_nt: TGTGCCAGCAGGGTGGGGGACACCCGAGCAACCATATATTTT; cdr3_aa: CASRVGDTRATIYF